The 14 T cell receptor beta chains in this list originate from one sample, sequenced in a study of blood T cell repertoires in COVID-19. Generated by immunoSEQ multiplex PCR, the TCRdb table keeps only in-frame clones and is missing some. The data contain fewer than 200,000 clones, 80% to 90% of them seen just once; the ten biggest clones take up approximately 2%. Source material: peripheral blood. Every receptor here comes from a man younger than 30 who had recovered from COVID-19.

The chain has TRBV19 and TRBJ2-7, with D maybe TRBD1 (7 bases). This CDR3 is built from 13 residues. V was clipped by 4 bases and J by 7 bases, with 14 bases between them. CDR1 is LNHDA, CDR2 SQIVND, per germline (reference sequence). The CDR3 protein is CASSSGTALEQYF. CDR3 coding DNA: TGTGCCAGTAGTAGCGGGACAGCCCTGGAGCAGTACTTC.

The chain joins TRBV18 to TRBJ1-2, with D unresolved. Trimming removed 1 base from V and 3 bases from J, with 12 bases in between. CDR3 length equals 15 residues. Germline values: CDR1 KGHSH, CDR2 LQKENI. The CDR3 DNA reads as TGTGCCAGCTCACCACTTCAGGCAGAGTACTATGGCTACACCTTC. Its translation: CASSPLQAEYYGYTF.

The chain links TRBV27 to TRBJ2-2; TRBD2 matches at 10 bases. The germline V gene encodes CDR1 MNHEY and CDR2 SMNVEV (reference sequence). Trimming cost V 5 bases and J 4 bases; bases outside gene matches: 4. The CDR3 has 15 residues. CDR3 DNA: TGTGCCAGCAGTGTAAGCGGGAGGGCCACCGGGGAGCTGTTTTTT. It yields the protein CASSVSGRATGELFF.

V usage is TRBV6-5 and J usage is TRBJ2-1, with 8 positions matching TRBD2. Trimming at V came to 3 bases and at J to 6 bases, leaving 7 bases not matched to a gene. CDR1 and CDR2 from the germline V gene are MNHEY and SVGAGI. This CDR3 has 15 amino acids. The CDR3 bases are TGTGCCAGCAGTTATCCAAGCGGGGGTTTCAATGAGCAGTTCTTC. Its protein product is CASSYPSGGFNEQFF.

The CDR3 loop is CASSARDIMPADTQYF. The CDR3 DNA reads as TGTGCCAGCAGCGCCCGGGATATAATGCCCGCAGATACGCAGTATTTT. The chain uses TRBV9 and TRBJ2-3; maybe TRBD2 (5 bases). The CDR3 runs to 16 residues. Germline values: CDR1 SGDLS, CDR2 YYNGEE. V was clipped by 3 bases and J by 4 bases, with 18 bases between them.

This clone was picked up one time. The V call is TRBV27, the J call TRBJ1-2; 7 bases map to TRBD1. The CDR3 is 13 amino acids. The J segment lost 6 bases and the V segment lost 8 bases, leaving 9 bases of the junction unmatched. Germline CDR1 MNHEY, CDR2 SMNVEV (reference sequence). CDR3 residues: CASALYRGDGYTF. CDR3 bases: TGTGCCAGCGCCCTTTACAGGGGTGATGGCTACACCTTC.

V and J are TRBV25-1 and TRBJ2-1; TRBD2 agrees at 8 bases. V gave up 6 bases and J gave up 8 bases; unmatched junction bases: 0. CDR1 and CDR2 (germline): MGHDK, SYGVNS. This CDR3 contains 11 residues. CDR3 region: CASSGGDEQFF. CDR3 DNA sequence: TGTGCCAGCAGCGGGGGGGATGAGCAGTTCTTC. Drawing the rest from reference TRBV25-1 and TRBJ2-1, the complete variable domain is EADIYQTPRYLVIGTGKKITLECSQTMGHDKMYWYQQDPGMELHLIHYSYGVNSTEKGDLSSESTVSRIRTEHFPLTLESARPSHTSQYLCASSGGDEQFFGPGTRLTVL.

The rearrangement links TRBV7-9 to TRBJ2-7; D gene unclear. V dropped 5 bases and J dropped 8 bases, with 19 bases sitting between them. Germline values: CDR1 SEHNR, CDR2 FQNEAQ (reference sequence). The CDR3 contains 14 residues. CDR3: CASSGGSSSFQQYF. In DNA, the CDR3 is TGTGCCAGCAGCGGTGGCTCGTCATCCTTCCAGCAGTACTTC.

The chain combines TRBV27 with TRBJ1-2, with D unclear. This CDR3 comprises 14 residues. Between the trimmed V and J ends, which lost 0 bases and 3 bases, there was a span of 8 bases. Germline-derived CDR1 and CDR2 are MNHEY and SMNVEV (reference sequence). For the CDR3, the DNA is TGTGCCAGCAGTTTATCGTACCGGGACTATGGCTACACCTTC. Its protein product is CASSLSYRDYGYTF.

V usage is TRBV30 and J usage is TRBJ2-1, with D unresolved. The CDR3 contains 15 residues. Per the germline V gene, CDR1 is GTSNPN and CDR2 is SVGIG (reference sequence). The V and J ends lost 0 bases and 5 bases respectively, with 14 bases between them. CDR3 loop: CAWSVRLPRDNEQFF. CDR3 DNA: TGTGCCTGGAGTGTACGACTCCCCAGAGACAATGAGCAGTTCTTC.

The J gene is TRBJ1-3, the V gene TRBV14; the D is unclear. This CDR3 is built from 16 residues. Trimming cost V 2 bases and J 1 base, with 12 bases left between them. Germline lookup yields CDR1 SGHDN and CDR2 FVKESK. Here the CDR3 reads CASSQRAGFSGNTIYF. The CDR3 DNA sequence: TGTGCCAGCAGCCAAAGAGCGGGTTTTTCTGGAAACACCATATATTTT.

The chain employs TRBV6-6 and TRBJ1-3; 11 bases align to TRBD1. V trimming: 4 bases; J trimming: 4 bases; junction bases outside the gene matches: 6. Germline assignment: CDR1 MNHNY and CDR2 SVGAGI (reference sequence). CDR3 length equals 16 residues. CDR3: CASSSDRGRKGNTIYF. CDR3 DNA sequence: TGTGCCAGCAGTTCGGACAGGGGGCGGAAAGGAAACACCATATATTTT.

This chain links TRBV9 with TRBJ2-1; D uncertain. This CDR3 is built from 15 residues. The V gene lost 3 bases and the J gene lost 2 bases, with 12 bases spanning the gap. Germline V gene data show CDR1 as SGDLS and CDR2 as YYNGEE. CDR3 region: CASSASRMTYNEQFF. The CDR3 DNA reads as TGTGCCAGCAGCGCCTCCAGGATGACCTACAATGAGCAGTTCTTC.

In nucleotides, the CDR3 is TGTGCGCTTTCTAGGACAGGGTGGGATTCACCCCTCCACTTT. It is translated as CALSRTGWDSPLHF. This chain links TRBV6-6 with TRBJ1-6; 8 positions match TRBD1. The CDR3 is made up of 14 amino acids. Germline V lookup: CDR1 MNHNY, CDR2 SVGAGI (reference sequence).